These 10 T cell receptor beta chains share one sample of origin, sequenced in a study of PD-1 blockade in classical Hodgkin lymphoma. Relapse after autologous stem cell transplantation occurred in every patient, and brentuximab vedotin exposure varied. Method: immunoSEQ multiplex PCR; TCRdb's copy keeps in-frame clones and lacks some. The repertoire holds around 44,000 clones, with roughly nine tenths as singletons. Sequenced material: peripheral blood mononuclear cells (PBMCs), taken before the second cycle of nivolumab. These receptors all come from a human donor with classical Hodgkin lymphoma.

This chain connects TRBV27 to TRBJ2-3; the D gene is possibly TRBD2 (6 bases). The germline V gene has CDR1 MNHEY and CDR2 SMNVEV (reference sequence). Deletions cut 2 bases from V and 2 bases from J, with 11 bases between. The CDR3 has 15 residues. CDR3 in amino acids: CASSLIPSATDTQYF. The CDR3 nucleotides read TGTGCCAGCAGTTTAATCCCTAGCGCCACAGATACGCAGTATTTT.

This clone was seen only once. DNA of the CDR3: TGTGCCAGCAGACACGCCCCAGCTTCTAACTATGGCTACACCTTC. The encoded protein is CASRHAPASNYGYTF. This chain connects TRBV5-6 to TRBJ1-2; D unresolved. The CDR3 consists of 15 residues. V was trimmed by 5 bases and J by 0 bases, leaving 14 bases between them. The germline V gene encodes CDR1 SGHDT and CDR2 YYEEEE.

This chain uses TRBV5-1 with TRBJ1-2; D is uncertain. Germline V lookup: CDR1 SGHRS, CDR2 YFSETQ. This CDR3 contains 15 residues. Trimming took off 5 bases at V and 7 bases at J, with 21 bases between the two ends. CDR3 sequence (DNA): TGCGCCAGCAGTTTAGACCCGGGGAAGCGGGCTGGCTACACCTTC. Amino acids: CASSLDPGKRAGYTF.

V is TRBV7-3 and J is TRBJ1-2; TRBD1 aligns across 9 bases. Losses at the gene ends were 4 bases for V and 6 bases for J; bases not matched to a gene: 3. Germline CDR1 is SGHTA and CDR2 is FQGTGA. The CDR3 contains 13 residues. The CDR3 DNA is TGTGCCAGCAGCTCGGGACAGGGCCATGGCTACACCTTC. It specifies CASSSGQGHGYTF.

The CDR3 reads CASRTGGPYNEQFF. The DNA for the CDR3 is TGTGCCAGCCGGACAGGGGGCCCCTACAATGAGCAGTTCTTC. V and J are TRBV27 and TRBJ2-1; TRBD1 matches 11 bases. The ends lost 8 bases at V and 2 bases at J; junction bases unmatched: 2. Germline CDR1 is MNHEY and CDR2 is SMNVEV (reference sequence). The CDR3 is made up of 14 amino acids.

This clone was counted once. The same CDR3 is also encoded by other DNA sequences in this sample. V gene TRBV6-1 combines with J gene TRBJ2-7; tentatively, D is TRBD2 (5 bases). The CDR3 sequence is 13 residues long. Per germline, CDR1 MNHNS and CDR2 SASEGT. V was trimmed by 6 bases and J by 0 bases, leaving 9 bases between them. For the CDR3, the DNA is TGTGCCAGCAGCGCGGGTTACTCCTACGAGCAGTACTTC. It codes for CASSAGYSYEQYF.

The V and J genes are TRBV15 and TRBJ1-1; 8 positions match TRBD1. The CDR3 extends over 15 amino acids. CDR1 is LNHNV, CDR2 YYDKDF, per germline (reference sequence). Trimming took 0 bases from V and 5 from J; bases not matched to a gene: 5. The CDR3 sequence: CATSRDRGLGTEAFF. The CDR3 DNA reads TGTGCCACCAGCAGAGACAGGGGGCTGGGGACTGAAGCTTTCTTT.

The V gene is TRBV5-8, the J gene TRBJ1-2; D gene uncertain. Germline V gene lookup returns CDR1 SGHTS and CDR2 YDEGEE. The CDR3 length is 17 residues. Trimming stripped 5 bases from V and 3 bases from J, with 23 bases between. The CDR3 loop reads CASRGRTPSYSDYGYTF. CDR3 nucleotide sequence: TGTGCCAGCAGGGGCAGAACCCCCTCTTACAGTGACTATGGCTACACCTTC.

This clone appeared once. This chain links TRBV10-1 with TRBJ2-3; D is possibly TRBD2 (5 bases). This CDR3 region has 17 residues. Trimming cost V 2 bases and J 2 bases, with 17 bases left between them. Looked up from germline, CDR1 is WNHNN and CDR2 is SYGVQD (reference sequence). The CDR3 reads CASSESTRRPDTDTQYF. DNA of the CDR3: TGCGCCAGCAGTGAGAGTACTAGAAGGCCAGACACAGATACGCAGTATTTT.

This chain links TRBV9 with TRBJ1-6; 9 nucleotides match TRBD1. The ends lost 3 bases at V and 10 bases at J; junction bases unmatched: 17. Germline loops: CDR1 SGDLS, CDR2 YYNGEE. This CDR3 region has 18 residues. CDR3 sequence reads: CASSATHEQGAVGSPLHF. In DNA form, the CDR3 reads TGTGCCAGCAGCGCAACACACGAACAGGGGGCTGTGGGGTCACCCCTCCACTTT.